A selection of T cell receptor beta chains follows, all from one sample in a study of blood T cell repertoires in COVID-19. Here immunoSEQ multiplex PCR was the method, and the copy in TCRdb shows in-frame clones only, minus some. The sample lists 200,000 to 250,000 clones, approximately 80% occurring once. Input material: PBMCs or T cells enriched from blood (not recorded which). These receptors all come from a woman between 45 and 65 years old with acute COVID-19. Each CDR3 is given with its conserved first and last residue. The order of the fields is clone size, J gene, V gene, CDR3 length, D gene, CDR3 protein, CDR3 DNA. A D gene is named only where the DNA matches it firmly. Some rows have no size entry. The others give once, few or many, or a class for an expanded clone.

clone size: -; J gene: TRBJ2-5; V gene: TRBV23-1; CDR3 length: 17; D gene: -; CDR3 protein: CASSHERLAWYQETQYF; CDR3 DNA: TGCGCCAGCAGTCATGAAAGACTTGCATGGTACCAAGAGACCCAGTACTTC
clone size: -; J gene: TRBJ1-5; V gene: TRBV7-8; CDR3 length: 17; D gene: TRBD1; CDR3 protein: CASSLWGQGNSNQPQHF; CDR3 DNA: TGTGCCAGCAGCTTATGGGGACAGGGTAATAGCAATCAGCCCCAGCATTTT
clone size: -; J gene: TRBJ2-7; V gene: TRBV3-1/TRBV3-2; CDR3 length: 14; D gene: TRBD2; CDR3 protein: CASSSSGGIYEQYF; CDR3 DNA: TGTGCCAGCAGCTCTAGCGGGGGGATCTACGAGCAGTACTTC
clone size: -; J gene: TRBJ1-4; V gene: TRBV7-8; CDR3 length: 14; D gene: TRBD1; CDR3 protein: CASSLQGDLEKLFF; CDR3 DNA: TGTGCCAGCAGCTTACAGGGGGACCTTGAAAAACTGTTTTTT
clone size: -; J gene: TRBJ2-1; V gene: TRBV27; CDR3 length: 15; D gene: -; CDR3 protein: CASSLSHVWANEQFF; CDR3 DNA: TGTGCCAGCAGTTTGAGCCACGTATGGGCCAATGAGCAGTTCTTC
clone size: -; J gene: TRBJ1-1; V gene: TRBV5-8; CDR3 length: 15; D gene: TRBD1; CDR3 protein: CASSLSTGGLLGAFF; CDR3 DNA: TGTGCCAGCAGCTTGTCGACAGGGGGCCTCCTCGGAGCTTTCTTT
clone size: -; J gene: TRBJ1-1; V gene: TRBV4-1; CDR3 length: 13; D gene: TRBD1; CDR3 protein: CASSRTGRSEAFF; CDR3 DNA: TGCGCCAGCAGCCGGACAGGGAGGTCTGAAGCTTTCTTT
clone size: few; J gene: TRBJ1-2; V gene: TRBV7-9; CDR3 length: 14; D gene: TRBD1; CDR3 protein: CAVERGQGGYGYTF; CDR3 DNA: TGTGCCGTAGAGCGGGGACAGGGTGGTTATGGCTACACCTTC
clone size: -; J gene: TRBJ1-5; V gene: TRBV6-1; CDR3 length: 16; D gene: TRBD1; CDR3 protein: CASRETDRGRNQPQHF; CDR3 DNA: TGTGCCAGCAGAGAAACGGACAGGGGACGCAATCAGCCCCAGCATTTT
clone size: -; J gene: TRBJ2-5; V gene: TRBV15; CDR3 length: 15; D gene: TRBD2; CDR3 protein: CATSRGGGGKETQYF; CDR3 DNA: TGTGCCACCAGCAGAGGGGGGGGAGGGAAAGAGACCCAGTACTTC
clone size: -; J gene: TRBJ1-5; V gene: TRBV5-3; CDR3 length: 18; D gene: -; CDR3 protein: CARSLGVVGGGLNQPQHF; CDR3 DNA: TGTGCCAGAAGCCTAGGGGTGGTTGGCGGGGGCCTCAATCAGCCCCAGCATTTT
clone size: -; J gene: TRBJ2-3; V gene: TRBV4-3; CDR3 length: 14; D gene: TRBD2; CDR3 protein: CASSQEKGLASQYF; CDR3 DNA: TGCGCCAGCAGCCAAGAAAAGGGACTAGCGTCGCAGTATTTT
clone size: -; J gene: TRBJ2-1; V gene: TRBV19; CDR3 length: 14; D gene: -; CDR3 protein: CATVSGEGGDEQFF; CDR3 DNA: TGTGCCACCGTTTCGGGAGAAGGTGGCGATGAGCAGTTCTTC